The 7 T cell receptor beta chains presented below share a single source sample, sequenced in a study of cytomegalovirus exposure and HLA in healthy donors. The PCR ran on 60 Vbeta and 13 Jbeta primers. Here immunoSEQ multiplex PCR was the method, and the copy in TCRdb shows in-frame clones only, minus some. This table holds 150,000 to 200,000 clones, more than 60% found once. The source material was PBMCs. The receptors stem from a woman aged 30 to 39 in good health and CMV-seronegative.

V gene TRBV4-1 combines with J gene TRBJ2-5, with unresolved D. The end of the DNA fits TRBJ2-7 better, so the J call may be wrong. The CDR3 is made up of 13 amino acids. Germline-derived CDR1 and CDR2 are MGHRA and YSYEKL. Here the CDR3 reads CASSQSHSYEQYF. Written as DNA, the CDR3 is TGCGCCAGCAGCCAATCTCACTCCTACGAGCAGTACTTC.

V and J are TRBV28 and TRBJ2-7, with 12 bases identical to TRBD2. This CDR3 contains 17 residues. The V and J ends lost 5 bases and 3 bases, in that order; junction bases with no gene match: 11. The germline gives CDR1 MDHEN, CDR2 SYDVKM. CDR3 sequence (DNA): TGTGCCAGCAGTATACCCAATCCTAGCGGGGGGGACTACGAGCAGTACTTC. Translation: CASSIPNPSGGDYEQYF.

This clone was observed a few times. The chain is built from TRBV28 and TRBJ1-5; D perhaps matches TRBD1 (5 bases). The V and J ends lost 7 bases and 8 bases respectively, with 12 bases between them. Per the germline V gene, CDR1 is MDHEN and CDR2 is SYDVKM. This CDR3 comprises 12 residues. The CDR3 sequence is CASTGMGKPQHF. CDR3 DNA: TGTGCCAGCACAGGGATGGGGAAGCCCCAGCATTTT.

The rearrangement uses TRBV5-1 and TRBJ1-4; perhaps TRBD1 as D (6 bases). V was pared by 0 bases and J by 8 bases, with 14 bases between. Germline CDR1 SGHRS, CDR2 YFSETQ. The CDR3 runs to 15 residues. The CDR3 sequence: CASSLGMGAKEKLFF. In DNA, the CDR3 is TGCGCCAGCAGCTTGGGGATGGGGGCGAAGGAAAAACTGTTTTTT.

The chain links TRBV7-2 to TRBJ2-3; a weak D match, TRBD1 (5 bases). This CDR3 comprises 17 residues. Germline V gene data show CDR1 as SGHTA and CDR2 as FQGNSA. V lost 2 bases, J lost 0 bases, and 15 bases lay in between. CDR3 residues: CASSLRQLTVSTDTQYF. The CDR3 DNA reads as TGTGCCAGCAGCTTAAGACAGTTAACCGTTAGCACAGATACGCAGTATTTT.

This chain connects TRBV28 to TRBJ1-4; 7 positions match TRBD1. This CDR3 spans 15 amino acids. Per the germline V gene, CDR1 is MDHEN and CDR2 is SYDVKM. The V and J ends lost 2 bases and 2 bases, in that order; junction bases with no gene match: 2. CDR3: CASSLPRGTNEKLFF. In DNA form, the CDR3 reads TGTGCCAGCAGTTTACCCAGGGGGACTAATGAAAAACTGTTTTTT.

The rearrangement joins TRBV9 to TRBJ2-3, with a weak D call TRBD2 (6 bases). The V gene's germline CDR1 is SGDLS and CDR2 YYNGEE. The CDR3 has 14 amino acids. Trimming took 0 bases from V and 3 from J, leaving 8 bases between them. In DNA, the CDR3 is TGTGCCAGCAGCGTAGAGGGGAGGACAGATACGCAGTATTTT. It translates to CASSVEGRTDTQYF.